A single sample is the source of the 25 T cell receptor beta chains below, sequenced in a study of identical twins. One entry per CDR3 protein, called by TCRdb with MiXCR from the 5' RACE reads. The table has some 190,000 distinct CDR3 sequences, approximately 15% seen once. These sequences were also reported in another study, on T cells expressing NK-cell markers.

The sample comprised CD8+ T cells sorted from blood. The receptors here all came from a woman under 30 in good health.

In its sample, this clonotype was seen a few times. J is TRBJ1-1 and V is TRBV12-3 or TRBV12-4; D is ambiguous. The CDR3 extends over 13 amino acids. V lost 7 bases and J 8 bases, leaving 17 bases between the germline ends. The CDR3 sequence is CASNLDGGLEAFF. CDR3 sequence (DNA): TGTGCCAGCAACCTGGACGGAGGATTAGAAGCTTTCTTT.

This clonotype has more than one count but fewer than ten. The V call is TRBV5-1, the J call TRBJ1-1; TRBD1 aligns across 8 bases. Unmatched junction bases numbered 8, after V lost 5 bases and J lost 5 bases. CDR3 length equals 14 residues. CDR1 is SGHRS and CDR2 is YFSETQ in the germline V gene. The CDR3 DNA reads as TGCGCCAGCAGGGTGACAGGGGTTGGAACTGAAGCTTTCTTT. It encodes CASRVTGVGTEAFF.

This chain joins TRBV29-1 and TRBJ2-5; a possible D gene is TRBD2 (6 bases). Trimming stripped 5 bases from V and 4 bases from J, with 17 bases between. CDR3 length: 14 residues. Germline CDR1 SQVTM, CDR2 ANQGSEA. The CDR3 DNA is TGCAGCGTTCTACCGGGCACCGGGGGAGAGACCCAGTACTTC. Amino acids: CSVLPGTGGETQYF.

Many counts were recorded for this clonotype. This chain uses TRBV4-3 with TRBJ2-7; the D gene is possibly TRBD1 (5 bases). The CDR3 loop spans 12 amino acids. Germline V gene lookup returns CDR1 LGHNA and CDR2 YSLEER. The V end was cut by 3 bases, the J end by 9 bases, with 12 bases between. The CDR3 DNA follows: TGCGCCAGCAGCCATGACAGTGGATTGCAGTACTTC. Translation: CASSHDSGLQYF.

This clonotype was observed a few times. V is TRBV29-1 and J is TRBJ2-2; 9 positions match TRBD1. The CDR3 spans 15 residues. Germline trimming cut 3 bases from V and 4 bases from J; bases unmatched to any gene: 6. The germline CDR1 and CDR2 sequences are SQVTM and ANQGSEA. CDR3 in amino acids: CSVDLDRGATGELFF. The CDR3, as DNA: TGCAGCGTTGACTTGGACAGGGGCGCCACCGGGGAGCTGTTTTTT.

The chain joins TRBV27 to TRBJ2-2; D remains ambiguous. The V end was cut by 7 bases, the J end by 8 bases, with 11 bases between. Germline V lookup: CDR1 MNHEY, CDR2 SMNVEV (reference sequence). The CDR3 is made up of 12 amino acids. This CDR3 is CASTELGGELFF. The CDR3 DNA reads TGTGCCAGCACCGAGTTAGGAGGGGAGCTGTTTTTT.

This clonotype came up a few times. The chain couples TRBV6-1 to TRBJ1-1; tentatively, D is TRBD1 (5 bases). Trimming stripped 7 bases from V and 4 bases from J, with 16 bases between. The CDR3 has 14 residues. CDR1 and CDR2 from the germline V gene are MNHNS and SASEGT. The CDR3 protein is CASNPRASRTEAFF. DNA for the CDR3: TGTGCCAGCAACCCCAGGGCGTCGCGCACTGAAGCTTTCTTT.

This clonotype was seen a few times. J is TRBJ2-7 and V is TRBV20-1; D is unclear. V was pared by 3 bases and J by 2 bases, with 8 bases between. This CDR3 has 12 amino acids. Germline-derived CDR1 and CDR2 are DFQATT and SNEGSKA (reference sequence). The CDR3 loop reads CSASPVPYEQYF. CDR3 coding DNA: TGCAGTGCTAGCCCGGTGCCCTACGAGCAGTACTTC.

This clonotype was counted only a few times. The J gene is TRBJ2-1, the V gene TRBV4-3; D gene ambiguous. The CDR3 length is 17 residues. Deletions cut 0 bases from V and 0 bases from J, with 12 bases between. Germline CDR1 is LGHNA and CDR2 is YSLEER. This CDR3 is CASSQDSRQTSYNEQFF. CDR3 nucleotides: TGCGCCAGCAGCCAAGATAGTCGGCAGACCTCCTACAATGAGCAGTTCTTC.

This clonotype was seen a handful of times. DNA of the CDR3: TGTGCCACCAGCGGGGGACTAGCGGGAGGGCGCTCCTACAATGAGCAGTTCTTC. Its protein product is CATSGGLAGGRSYNEQFF. The rearrangement uses TRBV15 and TRBJ2-1, with 16 bases lining up with TRBD2. Germline V gives CDR1 LNHNV, CDR2 YYDKDF (reference sequence). This CDR3 is built from 18 residues. Unmatched junction bases numbered 4, after V lost 5 bases and J lost 0 bases. The whole variable domain, remainder taken from reference TRBV15 and TRBJ2-1, is DAMVIQNPRYQVTQFGKPVTLSCSQTLNHNVMYWYQQKSSQAPKLLFHYYDKDFNNEADTPDNFQSRRPNTSFCFLDIRSPGLGDTAMYLCATSGGLAGGRSYNEQFFGPGTRLTVL.

This clonotype was seen many times. J is TRBJ2-1 and V is TRBV9; D is ambiguous. The germline gives CDR1 SGDLS, CDR2 YYNGEE. Between the trimmed V and J ends, which lost 0 bases and 5 bases, there was a span of 12 bases. This CDR3 has 15 amino acids. The CDR3 sequence: CASSVAQFVHNEQFF. Written as DNA, the CDR3 is TGTGCCAGCAGCGTAGCCCAGTTTGTACACAATGAGCAGTTCTTC.

The rearrangement joins TRBV7-2 to TRBJ2-5, with TRBD2 identical over 10 bases. Germline lookup yields CDR1 SGHTA and CDR2 FQGNSA. The V and J ends lost 3 bases and 5 bases, in that order; junction bases with no gene match: 9. The CDR3 covers 16 residues. The CDR3 loop reads CASSFSGRIFAETQYF. The CDR3 coding sequence is TGTGCCAGCAGCTTTAGCGGGAGGATCTTTGCCGAGACCCAGTACTTC.

The sample holds many counts of this clonotype. The chain combines TRBV6-2 or TRBV6-3 with TRBJ2-4, with 10 bases aligning to TRBD1. J lost 0 bases, V lost 6 bases, and 2 bases had no gene match. The germline V gene encodes CDR1 MNHEY and CDR2 SVGEGT. The CDR3 is made up of 15 amino acids. The CDR3 loop reads CASSRDRGAKNIQYF. The DNA for the CDR3 is TGTGCCAGCAGCCGGGACAGGGGAGCCAAAAACATTCAGTACTTC.

This chain joins TRBV2 and TRBJ2-7, with 7 bases identical to TRBD2. V trimming: 4 bases; J trimming: 7 bases; junction bases outside the gene matches: 10. Germline CDR1 reads SNHLY; CDR2 reads FYNNEI. This CDR3 is built from 14 residues. As DNA, the CDR3 is TGTGCCAGCAGTGTGAGCGGGGCCATTAGGGAGCAGTACTTC. Translation gives CASSVSGAIREQYF. Together with reference TRBV2 and TRBJ2-7, the CDR3 gives the full variable domain: EPEVTQTPSHQVTQMGQEVILRCVPISNHLYFYWYRQILGQKVEFLVSFYNNEISEKSEIFDDQFSVERPDGSNFTLKIRSTKLEDSAMYFCASSVSGAIREQYFGPGTRLTVT.

This sequence joins TRBV27 and TRBJ1-6; no reliable D call. With 2 bases removed from V and 11 bases from J, the gap between germline ends came to 13 bases. The germline gives CDR1 MNHEY, CDR2 SMNVEV (reference sequence). This CDR3 has 14 amino acids. This CDR3 reads CASSLGYGMTPLHF. As DNA, the CDR3 is TGTGCCAGCAGTTTAGGTTACGGTATGACACCCCTCCACTTT.

This clonotype was detected only a few times. Here the CDR3 reads CASSQERQGRGEQYF. In DNA form, the CDR3 reads TGCGCCAGCAGCCAAGAGAGACAGGGTCGGGGCGAGCAGTACTTC. This sequence joins TRBV4-3 and TRBJ2-7; 7 bases line up with TRBD1. The V gene's germline CDR1 is LGHNA and CDR2 YSLEER. V lost 0 bases to trimming and J lost 6 bases; unmatched junction nucleotides: 8. This CDR3 comprises 15 residues.

This clonotype was observed a few times. The CDR3 DNA reads as TGTGCCAGCAGCCCCGGGGGGGGGACAGATTCCTACGAGCAGTACTTC. Amino acid sequence: CASSPGGGTDSYEQYF. The chain links TRBV7-9 to TRBJ2-7, with a tentative D call TRBD2 (8 bases). Germline assignment: CDR1 SEHNR and CDR2 FQNEAQ (reference sequence). The CDR3 contains 16 residues. The germline V and J ends were trimmed by 5 bases and 1 base, with 18 bases remaining between them.

The rearrangement joins TRBV27 to TRBJ2-1; D is possibly TRBD2 (7 bases). Germline loops: CDR1 MNHEY, CDR2 SMNVEV (reference sequence). The CDR3 is made up of 16 amino acids. V was clipped by 2 bases and J by 0 bases, with 11 bases between them. Here the CDR3 DNA reads TGTGCCAGCAGTTTAGAGGGAGGGGGCTCCTACAATGAGCAGTTCTTC. It translates to CASSLEGGGSYNEQFF.

A few counts support this clonotype. This chain links TRBV9 with TRBJ2-2; 9 bases agree with TRBD2. The germline V gene has CDR1 SGDLS and CDR2 YYNGEE. This CDR3 spans 15 amino acids. The V and J ends lost 0 bases and 6 bases, in that order; junction bases with no gene match: 3. CDR3 region: CASSVGGGAAGELFF. The CDR3 DNA sequence: TGTGCCAGCAGCGTAGGCGGGGGGGCCGCCGGGGAGCTGTTTTTT.

CDR3 in amino acids: CASSGLEETQYF. As DNA, the CDR3 is TGTGCCAGCAGTGGTCTAGAAGAGACCCAGTACTTC. The rearrangement joins TRBV27 to TRBJ2-5; D not resolved. V shed 5 bases and J shed 3 bases, with 7 bases lying between them. CDR1 MNHEY and CDR2 SMNVEV come from the germline V gene (reference sequence). The CDR3 has 12 amino acids.

The chain recombines TRBV23-1 with TRBJ2-5, with D possibly matching TRBD2 (5 bases). TRBV23-1 is recorded as an ORF, its role being uncertain. V dropped 0 bases and J dropped 2 bases, with 16 bases sitting between them. The length of the CDR3 is 17 residues. The chain's CDR3 is CASSQSRGHPAQETQYF. The CDR3 coding sequence is TGCGCCAGCAGTCAATCGAGAGGGCACCCCGCACAAGAGACCCAGTACTTC.

The rearrangement links TRBV30 to TRBJ2-1; 7 bases are a match to TRBD2. V dropped 0 bases and J dropped 2; count of bases not matched to a gene: 7. CDR3 length: 16 residues. Germline assignment: CDR1 GTSNPN and CDR2 SVGIG (reference sequence). CDR3 nucleotides: TGTGCCTGGAGTGTATCAGGCGGGAGAACCTACAATGAGCAGTTCTTC. Translating it yields CAWSVSGGRTYNEQFF.

In its sample, this clonotype was seen many times. In DNA form, the CDR3 reads TGCAGCGTTCGGACAGGGAGGCACAATGAGCAGTTCTTC. This codes for CSVRTGRHNEQFF. The V call is TRBV29-1, the J call TRBJ2-1; TRBD1 agrees at 8 bases. In germline, CDR1 is SQVTM, CDR2 ANQGSEA. V trimming: 5 bases; J trimming: 5 bases; junction bases outside the gene matches: 5. This CDR3 has 13 residues.

This clonotype was picked up a small number of times. The chain combines TRBV7-9 with TRBJ1-2; 8 bases match TRBD1. CDR3 length: 15 amino acids. Trimming removed 5 bases from V and 3 bases from J; junction bases left unmatched: 8. Germline lookup yields CDR1 SEHNR and CDR2 FQNEAQ (reference sequence). CDR3 DNA: TGTGCCAGCAGCGCCCCGGACAGGGTTTACTATGGCTACACCTTC. This gives the protein CASSAPDRVYYGYTF.

This clonotype has a handful of counts. This chain uses TRBV18 with TRBJ1-2, with 7 nucleotides matching TRBD1. Unmatched junction bases numbered 12, after V lost 4 bases and J lost 4 bases. The CDR3 sequence is 16 residues long. CDR1 and CDR2 (germline): KGHSH, LQKENI. CDR3 loop: CASSRRRQGYPYGYTF. The CDR3, as DNA: TGTGCCAGCTCACGACGCCGACAGGGTTATCCCTATGGCTACACCTTC. The variable domain in full, completed from reference TRBV18 and TRBJ1-2, reads NAGVMQNPRHLVRRRGQEARLRCSPMKGHSHVYWYRQLPEEGLKFMVYLQKENIIDESGMPKERFSAEFPKEGPSILRIQQVVRGDSAAYFCASSRRRQGYPYGYTFGSGTRLTVV.